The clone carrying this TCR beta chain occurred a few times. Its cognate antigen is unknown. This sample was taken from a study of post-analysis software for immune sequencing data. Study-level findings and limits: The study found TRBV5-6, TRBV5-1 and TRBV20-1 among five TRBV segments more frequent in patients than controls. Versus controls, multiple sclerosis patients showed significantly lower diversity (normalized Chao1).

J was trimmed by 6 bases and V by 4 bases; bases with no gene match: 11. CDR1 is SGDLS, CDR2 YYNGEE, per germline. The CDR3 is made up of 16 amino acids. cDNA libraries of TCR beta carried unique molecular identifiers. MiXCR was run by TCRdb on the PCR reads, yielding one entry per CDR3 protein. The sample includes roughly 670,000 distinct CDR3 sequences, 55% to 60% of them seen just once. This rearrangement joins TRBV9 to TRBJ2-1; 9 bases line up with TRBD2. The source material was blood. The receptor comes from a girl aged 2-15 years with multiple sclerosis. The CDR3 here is CASSPLAGVVRNEQFF. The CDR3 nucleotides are TGTGCCAGCAGCCCTTTAGCGGGAGTGGTTCGCAATGAGCAGTTCTTC.